This TCR beta chain is from a study of cytomegalovirus exposure and HLA in healthy donors. These donors were members of the approximately 120-subject validation cohort, a group separate from the approximately 670-subject first cohort. Details on this clone: Antigen unknown.

The data were produced by immunoSEQ multiplex PCR, yet TCRdb's version contains in-frame clones alone and is incomplete. This table has 150,000 to 200,000 clones, roughly three quarters appearing once. General study results and limits: Specificity for CMV antigens was confirmed in vitro for a few of the CMV-associated chains.

Germline loops: CDR1 LGHNA, CDR2 YNFKEQ. With 4 bases clipped from V and 3 bases from J, the junction kept 8 bases outside the gene matches. The CDR3 covers 18 residues. The V and J genes are TRBV4-2 and TRBJ2-3; 15 positions match TRBD2. This sequence was found in a woman aged 25 to 39 in good health and CMV-seronegative. Source material: PBMCs. Here the CDR3 reads CASSPLWTSGRATDTQYF. The CDR3 coding sequence is TGTGCCAGCAGCCCCTTATGGACTAGCGGGAGGGCAACAGATACGCAGTATTTT.